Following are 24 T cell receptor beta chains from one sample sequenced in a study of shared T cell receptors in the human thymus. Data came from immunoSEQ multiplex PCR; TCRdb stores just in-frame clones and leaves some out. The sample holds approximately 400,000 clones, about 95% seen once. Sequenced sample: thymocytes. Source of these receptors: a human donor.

The CDR3 sequence is CAWSVLDYTQYF. CDR3 nucleotides: TGTGCCTGGAGTGTTTTGGATTATACGCAGTATTTT. The chain is built from TRBV30 and TRBJ2-3; D is ambiguous. V lost 0 bases and J lost 7, with 8 bases in between. CDR1 and CDR2 from the germline V gene are GTSNPN and SVGIG (reference sequence). There are 12 residues in the CDR3.

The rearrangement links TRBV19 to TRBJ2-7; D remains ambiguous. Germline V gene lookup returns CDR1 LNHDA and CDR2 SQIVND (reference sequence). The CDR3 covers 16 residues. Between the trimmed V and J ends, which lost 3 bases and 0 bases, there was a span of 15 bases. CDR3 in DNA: TGTGCCAGTAGTATGAGCATTCGGTATCACTCCTACGAGCAGTACTTC. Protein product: CASSMSIRYHSYEQYF.

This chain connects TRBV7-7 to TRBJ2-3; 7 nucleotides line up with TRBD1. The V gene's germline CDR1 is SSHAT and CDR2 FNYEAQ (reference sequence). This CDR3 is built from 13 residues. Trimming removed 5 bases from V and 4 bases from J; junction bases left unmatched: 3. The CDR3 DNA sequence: TGTGCCAGCAGCGATACAGGGGCAGATACGCAGTATTTT. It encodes CASSDTGADTQYF.

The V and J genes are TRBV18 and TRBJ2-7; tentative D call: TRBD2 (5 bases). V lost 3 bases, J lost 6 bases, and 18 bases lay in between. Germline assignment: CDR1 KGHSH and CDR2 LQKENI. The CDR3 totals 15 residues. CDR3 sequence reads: CASSPVTRRACEQYF. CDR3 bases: TGTGCCAGCTCACCGGTGACCCGGCGGGCTTGCGAGCAGTACTTC.

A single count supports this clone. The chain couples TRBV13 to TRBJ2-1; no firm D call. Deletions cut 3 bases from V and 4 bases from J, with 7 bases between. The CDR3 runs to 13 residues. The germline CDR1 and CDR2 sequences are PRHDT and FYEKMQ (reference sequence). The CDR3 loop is CASSFSRYNEQFF. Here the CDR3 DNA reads TGTGCCAGCAGCTTTTCGCGGTACAATGAGCAGTTCTTC.

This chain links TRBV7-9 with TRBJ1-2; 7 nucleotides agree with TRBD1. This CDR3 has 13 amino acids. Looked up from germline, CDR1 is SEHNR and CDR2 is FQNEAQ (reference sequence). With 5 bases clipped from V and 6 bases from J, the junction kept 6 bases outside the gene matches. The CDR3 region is CASSLDREDGYTF. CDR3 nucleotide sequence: TGTGCCAGCAGCCTAGACAGGGAGGATGGCTACACCTTC.

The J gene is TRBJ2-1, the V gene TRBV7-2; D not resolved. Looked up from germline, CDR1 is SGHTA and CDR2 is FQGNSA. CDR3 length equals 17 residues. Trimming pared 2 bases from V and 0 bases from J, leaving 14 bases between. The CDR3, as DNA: TGTGCCAGCAGCTTATTGGGTCCGTCGAGCTCCTACAATGAGCAGTTCTTC. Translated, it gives CASSLLGPSSSYNEQFF.

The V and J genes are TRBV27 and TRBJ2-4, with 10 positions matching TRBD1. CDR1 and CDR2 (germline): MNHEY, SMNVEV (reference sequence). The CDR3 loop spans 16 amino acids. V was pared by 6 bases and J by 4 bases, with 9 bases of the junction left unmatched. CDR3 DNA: TGTGCCAGCAGCTCCCGGGACAGGGGTCCTAAAAACATTCAGTACTTC. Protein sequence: CASSSRDRGPKNIQYF.

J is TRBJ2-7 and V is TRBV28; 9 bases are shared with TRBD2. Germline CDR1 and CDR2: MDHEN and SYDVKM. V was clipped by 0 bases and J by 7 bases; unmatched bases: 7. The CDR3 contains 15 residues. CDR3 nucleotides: TGTGCCAGCAGTTTATGGGGCGGGAGGGCCAGTGAGCAGTACTTC. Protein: CASSLWGGRASEQYF. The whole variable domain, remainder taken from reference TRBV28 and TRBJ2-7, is DVKVTQSSRYLVKRTGEKVFLECVQDMDHENMFWYRQDPGLGLRLIYFSYDVKMKEKGDIPEGYSVSREKKERFSLILESASTNQTSMYLCASSLWGGRASEQYFGPGTRLTVT.

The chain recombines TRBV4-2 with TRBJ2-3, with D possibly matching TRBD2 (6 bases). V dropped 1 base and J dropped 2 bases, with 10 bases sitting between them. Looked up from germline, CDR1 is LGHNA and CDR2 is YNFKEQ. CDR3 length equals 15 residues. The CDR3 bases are TGTGCCAGCAGCCAAGCCACGGACTACACAGATACGCAGTATTTT. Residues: CASSQATDYTDTQYF.

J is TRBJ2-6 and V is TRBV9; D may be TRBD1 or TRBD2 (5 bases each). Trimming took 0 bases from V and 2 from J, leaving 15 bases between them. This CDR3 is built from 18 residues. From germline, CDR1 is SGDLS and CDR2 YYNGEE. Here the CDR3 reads CASSVEQGPSPGANVLTF. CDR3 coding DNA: TGTGCCAGCAGCGTAGAGCAGGGACCCTCTCCTGGGGCCAACGTCCTGACTTTC.

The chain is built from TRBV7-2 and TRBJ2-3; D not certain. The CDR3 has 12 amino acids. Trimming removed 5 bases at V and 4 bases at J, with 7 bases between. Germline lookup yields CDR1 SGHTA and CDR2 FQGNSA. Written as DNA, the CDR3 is TGTGCCAGCAGCCTTAAGGCAGATACGCAGTATTTT. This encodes CASSLKADTQYF.

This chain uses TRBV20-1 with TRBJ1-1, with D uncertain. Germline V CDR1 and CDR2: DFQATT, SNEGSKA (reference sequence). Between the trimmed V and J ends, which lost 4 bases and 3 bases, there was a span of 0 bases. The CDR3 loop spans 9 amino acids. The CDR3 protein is CSANTEAFF. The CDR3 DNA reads TGCAGTGCTAACACTGAAGCTTTCTTT.

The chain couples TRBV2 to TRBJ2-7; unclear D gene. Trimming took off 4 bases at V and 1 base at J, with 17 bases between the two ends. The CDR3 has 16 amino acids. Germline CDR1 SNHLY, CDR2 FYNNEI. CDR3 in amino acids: CASSGAGPTNSYEQYF. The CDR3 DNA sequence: TGTGCCAGCAGTGGGGCTGGCCCTACGAATTCCTACGAGCAGTACTTC.

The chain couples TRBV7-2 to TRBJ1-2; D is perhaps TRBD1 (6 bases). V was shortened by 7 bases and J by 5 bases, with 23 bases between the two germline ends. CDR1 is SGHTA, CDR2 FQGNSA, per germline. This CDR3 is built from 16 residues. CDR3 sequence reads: CASKRQVQPTIYGYTF. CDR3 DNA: TGTGCCAGCAAGAGACAGGTTCAACCCACTATTTATGGCTACACCTTC.

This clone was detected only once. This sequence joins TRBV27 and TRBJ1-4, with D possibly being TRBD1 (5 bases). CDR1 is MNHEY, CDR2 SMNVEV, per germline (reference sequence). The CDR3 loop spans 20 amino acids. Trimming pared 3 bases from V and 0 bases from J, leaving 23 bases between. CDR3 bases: TGTGCCAGCAGTTTTAAACCACCCACTCAGGGAGGGGCAACTAATGAAAAACTGTTTTTT. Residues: CASSFKPPTQGGATNEKLFF.

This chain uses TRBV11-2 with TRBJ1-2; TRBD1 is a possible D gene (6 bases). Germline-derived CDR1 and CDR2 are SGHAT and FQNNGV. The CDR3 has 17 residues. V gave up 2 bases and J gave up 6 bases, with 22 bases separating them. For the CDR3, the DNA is TGTGCCAGCAGCTTACTTGGGGACAATTGGGGGCGGGATGGCTACACCTTC. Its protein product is CASSLLGDNWGRDGYTF.

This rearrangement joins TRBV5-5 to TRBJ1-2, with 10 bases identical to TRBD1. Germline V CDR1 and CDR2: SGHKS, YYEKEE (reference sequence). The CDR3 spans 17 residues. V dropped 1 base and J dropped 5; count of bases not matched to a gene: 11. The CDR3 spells CASSLSGQGVSLYGYTF. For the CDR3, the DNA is TGTGCCAGCAGCTTGTCTGGACAGGGGGTTAGTCTTTATGGCTACACCTTC.

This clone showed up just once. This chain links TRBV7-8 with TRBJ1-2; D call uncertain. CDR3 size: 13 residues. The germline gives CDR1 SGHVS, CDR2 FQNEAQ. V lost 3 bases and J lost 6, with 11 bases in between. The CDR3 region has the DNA TGTGCCAGCAGCTTGGTAAGGCGGGATGGCTACACCTTC. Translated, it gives CASSLVRRDGYTF.

CDR3 coding DNA: TGTGCCAGTAGTATATCTCCCCAAGATGTTAAAGGGCAAAAGGACTATGGCTACACCTTC. This translates into CASSISPQDVKGQKDYGYTF. The V and J genes are TRBV19 and TRBJ1-2; D uncertain. This CDR3 spans 20 amino acids. Trimming removed 2 bases from V and 3 bases from J, with 28 bases in between. Germline V gene data show CDR1 as LNHDA and CDR2 as SQIVND (reference sequence).

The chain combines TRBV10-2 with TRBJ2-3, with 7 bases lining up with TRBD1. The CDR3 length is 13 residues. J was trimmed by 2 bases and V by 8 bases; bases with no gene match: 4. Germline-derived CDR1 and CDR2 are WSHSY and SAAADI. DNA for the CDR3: TGCGCCAGCCGAGACAGGGCCACAGATACGCAGTATTTT. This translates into CASRDRATDTQYF.

CDR3 sequence: CASILGQGAYNEQFF. As DNA, the CDR3 is TGTGCCAGCATTCTCGGACAGGGTGCCTACAATGAGCAGTTCTTC. V and J are TRBV28 and TRBJ2-1; 8 bases align to TRBD1. The ends lost 7 bases at V and 2 bases at J; junction bases unmatched: 7. From germline, CDR1 is MDHEN and CDR2 SYDVKM. The CDR3 has 15 amino acids.

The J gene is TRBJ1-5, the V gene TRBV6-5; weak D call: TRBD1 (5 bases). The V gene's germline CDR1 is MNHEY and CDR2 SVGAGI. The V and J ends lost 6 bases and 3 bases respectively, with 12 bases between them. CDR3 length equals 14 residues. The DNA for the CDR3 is TGTGCCAGCAGCCAGCGACAGACCAATCAGCCCCAGCATTTT. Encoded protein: CASSQRQTNQPQHF.

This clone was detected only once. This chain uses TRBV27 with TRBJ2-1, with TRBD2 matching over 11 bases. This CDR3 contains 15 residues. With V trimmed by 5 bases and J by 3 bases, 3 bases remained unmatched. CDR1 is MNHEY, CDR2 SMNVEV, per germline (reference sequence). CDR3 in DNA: TGTGCCAGCAGTCCCGGGACTAGCGGCTACAATGAGCAGTTCTTC. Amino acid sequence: CASSPGTSGYNEQFF.